This TCR beta chain appears in the sequencing data of a study of blood T cells in healthy people across ages. A sample-barcoded 5' primer and a J-beta primer mix were used in a second PCR of roughly 7 to 11 cycles. TCRdb analysed the 5' RACE reads with MiXCR anew, one entry per CDR3 protein. The sample lists 550,000 to 600,000 distinct CDR3 sequences, approximately 25% seen once, with about a fifth in the top ten. Details on this clonotype: The antigen is undetermined.

The germline CDR1 and CDR2 sequences are SGHDN and FVKESK. This CDR3 region has 15 residues. With 4 bases removed from V and 0 bases from J, the gap between germline ends came to 12 bases. Overall study findings and caveats: There was no known CMV status for donors, so expanded clonotype changes were possibly confounded. Because sorting was not performed, PBMCs prevented conclusive naive versus antigen-experienced comparison.

Sequencing was carried out using blood. This TCR derives from a woman aged 70-85 years in good health. V usage is TRBV14 and J usage is TRBJ2-5; tentatively, D is TRBD1 (5 bases). The CDR3 DNA reads as TGTGCCAGCAGCCTAGGGGCCCTCAACCAAGAGACCCAGTACTTC. This codes for CASSLGALNQETQYF.